This T cell receptor (beta chain) was recorded in a study of CD8 T cells in Susac syndrome. Sequencing of TCR beta was performed on blood CD8+ T cells and on blood CD4+ T cells. FACS was used to enrich TEMRA cells, whereas the CD8+ and CD4+ T cells were obtained by negative isolation. This clonotype has only one observation. With random hexamers, reverse transcription was performed on roughly 0.45 to 1 ug of RNA. Amplification of TCR beta CDR3 used immunoSEQ multiplex PCR across 54 Vbeta and 13 Jbeta. TCRdb reanalysed the immunoSEQ multiplex PCR reads using MiXCR and keeps one entry per CDR3 protein. The data show approximately 190,000 distinct CDR3 sequences, 90% to 95% seen once. The V segment lost 1 base and the J segment 1 base; nucleotides outside the gene matches: 18. CDR1 and CDR2 (germline): SGHRS, YFSETQ. The CDR3 has 23 residues.

Sequencing was done on a sample of CD4+ T cells from PBMCs. The chain uses TRBV5-1 and TRBJ2-6; 12 bases line up with TRBD2. The TCR comes from a human donor with multiple sclerosis. The CDR3 DNA is TGCGCCAGCAGCTTGTATGGTGGCCTAAAAATAGGACTAGCGGGATCTGGGGCCAACGTCCTGACTTTC. This encodes CASSLYGGLKIGLAGSGANVLTF.